One and the same sample provided the 27 T cell receptor beta chains below, sequenced in a study of OX40 agonist ivuxolimab in advanced cancers. The protocol was immunoSEQ multiplex PCR, while the TCRdb copy is restricted to in-frame clones and leaves out a portion. The table includes tens of thousands of clones, over 75% detected once. Sequencing used CD4+ or CD8+ T cells sorted from blood, obtained in a trial of the OX40 agonist ivuxolimab. Source of these receptors: an adult with an advanced solid tumor such as melanoma, head and neck, liver or kidney cancer.

The chain carries TRBV6-5 and TRBJ1-6; possible D gene TRBD1, 5 bases. Germline values: CDR1 MNHEY, CDR2 SVGAGI. V was clipped by 7 bases and J by 9 bases, with 16 bases between them. The CDR3 consists of 14 residues. The CDR3 nucleotides are TGTGCCAGCAAAGGGACCCCGGTGGGTTCACCCCTCCACTTT. As protein: CASKGTPVGSPLHF.

The CDR3 coding sequence is TGTGCCAGCAGCCGTATAGGTGGCTATGGCTACACCTTC. It codes for CASSRIGGYGYTF. This chain connects TRBV11-3 to TRBJ1-2, with no clear D. Per the germline V gene, CDR1 is SGHNT and CDR2 is YENEEA. V shed 5 bases and J shed 4 bases, with 11 bases lying between them. The CDR3 has 13 residues.

The chain couples TRBV19 to TRBJ2-3; D is perhaps TRBD1 (6 bases). V was cut by 4 bases and J by 2 bases, with 16 bases left in between. The CDR3 runs to 16 residues. Germline CDR1 and CDR2: LNHDA and SQIVND (reference sequence). Written as DNA, the CDR3 is TGTGCCAGTAGTACACCGGGACAAGTATCCACAGATACGCAGTATTTT. It encodes CASSTPGQVSTDTQYF.

Of note for this clone: Sequence at one end of the junction differs from germline and may be a read error. CDR3 sequence: CASSEIAGGRNEQFF. In DNA form, the CDR3 reads TGTGCTAGCAGCGAAATAGCGGGGGGGCGGAATGAGCAGTTCTTC. This chain links TRBV7-7 with TRBJ2-1; 11 bases line up with TRBD2. Germline assignment: CDR1 SSHAT and CDR2 FNYEAQ (reference sequence). This CDR3 contains 15 residues.

The chain's CDR3 is CATSRGADQETQYF. CDR3 coding DNA: TGTGCCACCAGCAGGGGGGCGGACCAAGAGACCCAGTACTTC. The V and J genes are TRBV15 and TRBJ2-5, with a possible D match to TRBD1 (6 bases). Trimming pared 3 bases from V and 0 bases from J, leaving 8 bases between. Germline CDR1 is LNHNV and CDR2 is YYDKDF (reference sequence). The CDR3 sequence is 14 residues long.

CDR3 coding DNA: TGTGCCAGCAGCCCGAGGCGGGAGTTCTATGAGCAGTTCTTC. Its translation is CASSPRREFYEQFF. The chain couples TRBV2 to TRBJ2-1; 7 positions agree with TRBD2. Germline CDR1 reads SNHLY; CDR2 reads FYNNEI. V gave up 6 bases and J gave up 8 bases; unmatched junction bases: 10. This CDR3 spans 14 amino acids.

The chain combines TRBV13 with TRBJ1-2, with TRBD1 matching 11 bases. V gave up 5 bases and J gave up 7 bases; unmatched junction bases: 3. This CDR3 region has 13 residues. CDR1 is PRHDT and CDR2 is FYEKMQ in the germline V gene (reference sequence). The CDR3 loop reads CASSPGQGVGYTF. The CDR3 bases are TGTGCCAGCAGCCCGGGACAGGGGGTTGGCTACACCTTC.

This rearrangement joins TRBV19 to TRBJ2-7; TRBD2 is a possible D gene (5 bases). Trimming took 3 bases from V and 4 from J, leaving 10 bases between them. Germline loops: CDR1 LNHDA, CDR2 SQIVND (reference sequence). The CDR3 is 13 amino acids. CDR3 coding DNA: TGTGCCAGTAGTATCGGACTGAAGTACGAGCAGTACTTC. Translating gives CASSIGLKYEQYF.

The chain recombines TRBV18 with TRBJ2-2; TRBD1 agrees at 7 bases. Germline CDR1 is KGHSH and CDR2 is LQKENI. J was trimmed by 0 bases and V by 0 bases; bases with no gene match: 4. The CDR3 covers 17 residues. Here the CDR3 reads CASSPPGQLTNTGELFF. CDR3 DNA: TGTGCCAGCTCACCACCGGGACAGCTTACGAACACCGGGGAGCTGTTTTTT.

This rearrangement joins TRBV4-3 to TRBJ2-6, with TRBD2 as a possible D gene (5 bases). The CDR3 spans 16 residues. The V gene lost 4 bases and the J gene lost 2 bases, with 12 bases spanning the gap. Germline-derived CDR1 and CDR2 are LGHNA and YSLEER. In DNA, the CDR3 is TGCGCCAGCAGCCTGATTACCGGGACTGGGGCCAACGTCCTGACTTTC. Translated, it gives CASSLITGTGANVLTF.

The rearrangement uses TRBV7-2 and TRBJ1-5, with unresolved D. CDR3 size: 13 residues. V was pared by 1 base and J by 1 base, with 2 bases between. CDR1 SGHTA and CDR2 FQGNSA come from the germline V gene. The chain's CDR3 is CASSLESNQPQHF. Written as DNA, the CDR3 is TGTGCCAGCAGCTTAGAAAGCAATCAGCCCCAGCATTTT.

With respect to this clone: The sample contains more than one DNA sequence encoding this CDR3. CDR3 sequence (DNA): TGTGCCAGCAGTGAAGAGGCGGGGGGGCCAGATACGCAGTATTTT. This sequence encodes CASSEEAGGPDTQYF. The V gene is TRBV6-1, the J gene TRBJ2-3; 9 nucleotides agree with TRBD2. The CDR3 sequence is 15 residues long. Germline values: CDR1 MNHNS, CDR2 SASEGT. V dropped 1 base and J dropped 4; count of bases not matched to a gene: 3.

The chain links TRBV7-9 to TRBJ2-3; 15 bases map to TRBD2. Germline loops: CDR1 SEHNR, CDR2 FQNEAQ (reference sequence). The CDR3 runs 16 residues. Trimming cost V 4 bases and J 3 bases; bases outside gene matches: 2. CDR3 residues: CASSSGTSGGTDTQYF. The CDR3 nucleotides are TGTGCCAGCAGCTCCGGGACTAGCGGGGGGACAGATACGCAGTATTTT. Combining the CDR3 with reference TRBV7-9 and TRBJ2-3 gives the whole variable domain DTGVSQNPRHKITKRGQNVTFRCDPISEHNRLYWYRQTLGQGPEFLTYFQNEAQLEKSRLLSDRFSAERPKGSFSTLEIQRTEQGDSAMYLCASSSGTSGGTDTQYFGPGTRLTVL.

A word on this clone: The CDR3 ends on some other residue instead of the conserved phenylalanine or tryptophan, so this is likely a read error. The DNA is left out, because the CDR3 cannot be placed on it with certainty; the CDR3 is given as TCRdb lists it. The chain combines TRBV19 with TRBJ1-2. In germline, CDR1 is LNHDA, CDR2 SQIVND (reference sequence). The length of the CDR3 is 15 amino acids, counting both ends. CDR3 region: CASSISLGTGQTMFI.

The chain links TRBV9 to TRBJ2-5; 12 bases agree with TRBD2. The V gene's germline CDR1 is SGDLS and CDR2 YYNGEE. V gave up 4 bases and J gave up 3 bases; unmatched junction bases: 4. CDR3 length equals 15 residues. The CDR3, as DNA: TGTGCCAGCAGCCCCAGGACTAGCGGGGAAGAGACCCAGTACTTC. Translation gives CASSPRTSGEETQYF.

The rearrangement joins TRBV29-1 to TRBJ1-1, with TRBD1 identical over 9 bases. Unmatched junction bases numbered 6, after V lost 6 bases and J lost 10 bases. The CDR3 consists of 11 residues. CDR1 is SQVTM, CDR2 ANQGSEA, per germline. The CDR3 nucleotides read TGCAGCGTCAAACAGGGGGCCGGAGCTTTCTTT. Its translation is CSVKQGAGAFF.

The CDR3 DNA follows: TGCGCCAGCAGTGATTCCCGGGAGGACGAGCAGTACTTC. It yields the protein CASSDSREDEQYF. The V and J genes are TRBV10-1 and TRBJ2-7; 7 bases align to TRBD2. Looked up from germline, CDR1 is WNHNN and CDR2 is SYGVQD (reference sequence). Trimming cost V 3 bases and J 5 bases; bases outside gene matches: 4. The CDR3 contains 13 residues.

The gene calls are TRBV21-1 and TRBJ1-2. TRBV21-1 is given as a pseudogene. The CDR3 contains 17 residues. The CDR3 nucleotides are TGTGCCAGCACCGAACCGGCAGGGTGTATAACTAGATATGGCTACACCTTC. It specifies CASTEPAGCITRYGYTF.

The chain joins TRBV11-3 to TRBJ2-7, with D uncertain. Deletions cut 1 base from V and 3 bases from J, with 7 bases between. The CDR3 runs to 13 residues. Germline loops: CDR1 SGHNT, CDR2 YENEEA. CDR3 DNA sequence: TGTGCCAGCAGCTTAGTCGGCGGCTACGAGCAGTACTTC. Its protein product is CASSLVGGYEQYF.

This clone was found once. This rearrangement joins TRBV30 to TRBJ2-1; TRBD2 aligns across 11 bases. CDR1 is GTSNPN, CDR2 SVGIG, per germline (reference sequence). J lost 2 bases, V lost 3 bases, and 3 bases had no gene match. This CDR3 has 15 residues. The CDR3 coding sequence is TGTGCCTGGAGGGCACTAGCGGGAGCCTACAATGAGCAGTTCTTC. Protein sequence: CAWRALAGAYNEQFF. Combining the CDR3 with reference TRBV30 and TRBJ2-1 gives the whole variable domain SQTIHQWPATLVQPVGSPLSLECTVEGTSNPNLYWYRQAAGRGLQLLFYSVGIGQISSEVPQNLSASRPQDRQFILSSKKLLLSDSGFYLCAWRALAGAYNEQFFGPGTRLTVL.

This clone was recorded once. The rearrangement uses TRBV10-3 and TRBJ1-4; no definite D call. The CDR3 length is 12 residues. CDR1 ENHRY and CDR2 SYGVKD come from the germline V gene. V gave up 4 bases and J gave up 0 bases, with 0 bases separating them. CDR3 protein: CAISATNEKLFF. In DNA, the CDR3 is TGTGCCATCAGTGCAACTAATGAAAAACTGTTTTTT.

This chain connects TRBV9 to TRBJ1-6; D not certain. Germline V gives CDR1 SGDLS, CDR2 YYNGEE. The CDR3 consists of 15 residues. V lost 0 bases to trimming and J lost 2 bases, with 6 bases between them. The CDR3 is CASSVAGAYNSPLHF. CDR3 DNA sequence: TGTGCCAGCAGCGTAGCAGGTGCCTATAATTCACCCCTCCACTTT. Full variable domain (outside the CDR3, taken from reference TRBV9 and TRBJ1-6): DSGVTQTPKHLITATGQRVTLRCSPRSGDLSVYWYQQSLDQGLQFLIQYYNGEERAKGNILERFSAQQFPDLHSELNLSSLELGDSALYFCASSVAGAYNSPLHFGNGTRLTVT.

The CDR3 DNA sequence: TGTGCCAGCAGCTCGACGGTAAACACTGAAGCTTTCTTT. Translating it yields CASSSTVNTEAFF. The chain has TRBV7-6 and TRBJ1-1; no definite D call. Trimming took off 4 bases at V and 2 bases at J, with 8 bases between the two ends. The V gene's germline CDR1 is SGHVS and CDR2 FNYEAQ. CDR3 length equals 13 residues.

In this sample, this clone turned up once. The chain links TRBV9 to TRBJ2-7, with D perhaps being TRBD1 or TRBD2 (5 bases each). Germline CDR1 and CDR2: SGDLS and YYNGEE. This CDR3 spans 16 amino acids. V was clipped by 3 bases and J by 4 bases, with 20 bases between them. CDR3 nucleotide sequence: TGTGCCAGCAGCGCTGAAGCAGGGATGGGGGTGTACGAGCAGTACTTC. It specifies CASSAEAGMGVYEQYF.

The V and J genes are TRBV23-1 and TRBJ1-2; a possible D gene is TRBD1 (6 bases). TRBV23-1 is treated as an ORF (open reading frame) with a function not yet certain. The V end was cut by 0 bases, the J end by 7 bases, with 12 bases between. The CDR3 contains 14 residues. CDR3 sequence reads: CASSQSGGQGGYTF. CDR3 DNA sequence: TGCGCCAGCAGTCAATCGGGGGGGCAGGGTGGCTACACCTTC.

The chain uses TRBV20-1 and TRBJ1-6; D not resolved. The V end was cut by 5 bases, the J end by 7 bases, with 6 bases between. CDR1 is DFQATT, CDR2 SNEGSKA, per germline (reference sequence). This CDR3 is built from 11 residues. CDR3: CSAEGNSPLHF. In nucleotides, the CDR3 is TGCAGTGCTGAGGGAAATTCACCCCTCCACTTT.

The J gene is TRBJ2-2, the V gene TRBV21-1; TRBD2 is the table's D call and was not checked against the DNA. TRBV21-1 is reported as a pseudogene. This CDR3 contains 16 residues. CDR3 sequence reads: CASSAGGASYTGELFF. The CDR3 DNA follows: TGTGCCAGCAGTGCGGGGGGCGCCTCTTACACCGGGGAGCTGTTTTTT.